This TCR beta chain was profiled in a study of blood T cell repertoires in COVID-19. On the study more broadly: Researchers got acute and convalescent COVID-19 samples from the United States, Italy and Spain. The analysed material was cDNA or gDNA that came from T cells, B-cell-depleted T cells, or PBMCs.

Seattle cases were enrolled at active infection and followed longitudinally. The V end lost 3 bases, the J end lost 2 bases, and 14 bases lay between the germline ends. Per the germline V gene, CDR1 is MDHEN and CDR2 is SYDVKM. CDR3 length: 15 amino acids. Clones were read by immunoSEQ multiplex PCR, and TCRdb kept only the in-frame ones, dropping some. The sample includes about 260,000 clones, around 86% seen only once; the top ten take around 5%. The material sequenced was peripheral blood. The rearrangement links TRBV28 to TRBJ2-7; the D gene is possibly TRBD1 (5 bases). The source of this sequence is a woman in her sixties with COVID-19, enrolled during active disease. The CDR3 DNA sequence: TGTGCCAGCAGTTTTGTTAAGACAGTCACCTACGAGCAGTACTTC. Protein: CASSFVKTVTYEQYF.